The source of this T cell receptor (beta chain) is a study of STAT5B mutations in CD4+ large granular lymphocyte leukemia. The repertoire was sequenced with immunoSEQ multiplex PCR; TCRdb's copy has only in-frame clones and lacks some. This table holds fewer than 35,000 clones, approximately 69% found once. V gave up 5 bases and J gave up 0 bases, with 10 bases separating them. Germline CDR1 LNHDA, CDR2 SQIVND (reference sequence). CDR3 length: 14 residues. The sequenced sample was CD4+ T cells from blood buffy coats. V usage is TRBV19 and J usage is TRBJ1-1; tentative D call: TRBD1 (5 bases). This TCR came from a human donor in good health. CDR3 sequence reads: CASSPQTVNTEAFF. The CDR3 DNA reads TGTGCCAGTAGTCCTCAGACAGTGAACACTGAAGCTTTCTTT.